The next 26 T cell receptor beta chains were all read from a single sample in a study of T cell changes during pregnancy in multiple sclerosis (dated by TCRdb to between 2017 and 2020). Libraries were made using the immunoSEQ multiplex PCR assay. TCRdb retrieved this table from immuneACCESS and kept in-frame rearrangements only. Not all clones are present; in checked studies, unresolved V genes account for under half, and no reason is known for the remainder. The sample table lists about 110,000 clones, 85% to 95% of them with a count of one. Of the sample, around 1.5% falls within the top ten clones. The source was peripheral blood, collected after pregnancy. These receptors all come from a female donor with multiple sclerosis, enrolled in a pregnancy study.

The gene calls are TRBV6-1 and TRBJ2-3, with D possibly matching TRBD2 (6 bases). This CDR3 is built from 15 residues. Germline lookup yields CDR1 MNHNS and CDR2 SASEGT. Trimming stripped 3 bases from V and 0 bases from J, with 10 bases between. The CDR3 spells CASSESGVSTDTQYF. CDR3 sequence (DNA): TGTGCCAGCAGTGAGTCGGGAGTTAGCACAGATACGCAGTATTTT.

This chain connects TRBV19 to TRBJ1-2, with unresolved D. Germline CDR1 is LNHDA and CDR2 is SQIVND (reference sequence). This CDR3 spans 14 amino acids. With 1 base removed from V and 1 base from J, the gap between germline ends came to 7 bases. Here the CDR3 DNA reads TGTGCCAGTAGTATAGGAGGGATTAACTATGGCTACACCTTC. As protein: CASSIGGINYGYTF.

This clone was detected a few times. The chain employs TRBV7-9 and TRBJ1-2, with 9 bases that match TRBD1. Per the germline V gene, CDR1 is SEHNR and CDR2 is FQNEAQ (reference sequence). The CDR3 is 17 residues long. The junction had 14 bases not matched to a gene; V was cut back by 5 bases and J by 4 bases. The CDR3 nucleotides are TGTGCCAGCAGCCCTACAGGGGGCGACATTACCGGCTATGGCTACACCTTC. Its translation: CASSPTGGDITGYGYTF.

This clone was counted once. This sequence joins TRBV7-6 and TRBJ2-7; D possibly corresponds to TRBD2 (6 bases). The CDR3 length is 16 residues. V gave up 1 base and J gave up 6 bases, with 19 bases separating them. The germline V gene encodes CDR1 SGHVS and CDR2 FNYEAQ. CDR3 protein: CASSLVAGGIYPEQYF. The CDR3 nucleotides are TGTGCCAGCAGCTTAGTGGCTGGCGGGATATACCCCGAGCAGTACTTC.

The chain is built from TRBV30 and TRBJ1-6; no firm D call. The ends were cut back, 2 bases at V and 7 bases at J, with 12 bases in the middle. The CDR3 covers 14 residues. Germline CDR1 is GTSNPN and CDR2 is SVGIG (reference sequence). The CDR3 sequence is CAWSPLMVNSPLHF. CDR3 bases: TGTGCCTGGAGTCCACTTATGGTAAATTCACCCCTCCACTTT.

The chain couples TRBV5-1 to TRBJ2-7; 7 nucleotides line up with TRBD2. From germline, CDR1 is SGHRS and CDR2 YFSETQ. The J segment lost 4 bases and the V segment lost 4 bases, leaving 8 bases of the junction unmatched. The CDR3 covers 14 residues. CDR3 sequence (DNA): TGCGCCAGCAGCCCGACCGGGGGGAGATACGAGCAGTACTTC. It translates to CASSPTGGRYEQYF.

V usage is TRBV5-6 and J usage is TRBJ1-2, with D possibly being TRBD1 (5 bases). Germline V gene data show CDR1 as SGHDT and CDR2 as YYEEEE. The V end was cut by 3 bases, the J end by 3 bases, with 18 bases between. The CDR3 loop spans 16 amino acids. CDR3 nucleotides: TGTGCCAGCAGCTATGGGGCAGTCGGAGGGGACTATGGCTACACCTTC. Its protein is CASSYGAVGGDYGYTF.

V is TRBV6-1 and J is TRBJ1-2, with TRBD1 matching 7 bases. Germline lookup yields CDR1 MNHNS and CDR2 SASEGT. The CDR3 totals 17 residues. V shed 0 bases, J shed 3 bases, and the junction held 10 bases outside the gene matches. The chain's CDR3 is CASSEAGRSRGDYGYTF. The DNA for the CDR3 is TGTGCCAGCAGTGAAGCGGGTCGAAGCAGGGGGGACTATGGCTACACCTTC.

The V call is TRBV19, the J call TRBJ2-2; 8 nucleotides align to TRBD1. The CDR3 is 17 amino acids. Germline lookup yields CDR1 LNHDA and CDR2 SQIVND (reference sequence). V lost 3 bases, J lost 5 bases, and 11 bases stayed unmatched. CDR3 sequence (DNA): TGTGCCAGTAGTATTGAAGGGGGCAGGGGGCATACCGGGGAGCTGTTTTTT. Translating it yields CASSIEGGRGHTGELFF.

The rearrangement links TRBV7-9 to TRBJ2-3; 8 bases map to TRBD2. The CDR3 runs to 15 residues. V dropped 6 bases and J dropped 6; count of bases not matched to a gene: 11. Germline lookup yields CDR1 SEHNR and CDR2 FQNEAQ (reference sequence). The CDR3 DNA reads TGTGCCAGCAGTAGGGTCGGGGGGGCCCAGGATACGCAGTATTTT. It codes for CASSRVGGAQDTQYF.

CDR3 region: CASRQTGILYNEQFF. For the CDR3, the DNA is TGTGCCAGCAGGCAGACAGGAATCCTATACAATGAGCAGTTCTTC. The chain has TRBV2 and TRBJ2-1, with D maybe TRBD1 (6 bases). This CDR3 is 15 amino acids long. The V and J ends lost 6 bases and 4 bases respectively, with 16 bases between them. Per germline, CDR1 SNHLY and CDR2 FYNNEI.

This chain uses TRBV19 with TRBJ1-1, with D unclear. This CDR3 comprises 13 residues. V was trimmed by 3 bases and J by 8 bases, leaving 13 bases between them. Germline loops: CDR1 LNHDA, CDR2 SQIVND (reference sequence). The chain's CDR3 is CASSIRHAGEAFF. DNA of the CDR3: TGTGCCAGTAGTATCCGGCATGCGGGCGAAGCTTTCTTT.

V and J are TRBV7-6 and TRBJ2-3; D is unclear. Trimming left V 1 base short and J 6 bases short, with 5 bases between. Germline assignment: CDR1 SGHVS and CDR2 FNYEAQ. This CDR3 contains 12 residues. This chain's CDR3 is CASSLGADTQYF. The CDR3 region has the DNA TGTGCCAGCAGCTTAGGAGCGGATACGCAGTATTTT.

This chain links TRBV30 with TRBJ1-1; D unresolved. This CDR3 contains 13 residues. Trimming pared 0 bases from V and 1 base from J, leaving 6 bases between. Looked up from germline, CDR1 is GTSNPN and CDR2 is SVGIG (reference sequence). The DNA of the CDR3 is TGTGCCTGGAGTGTACGACAGAACACTGAAGCTTTCTTT. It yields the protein CAWSVRQNTEAFF. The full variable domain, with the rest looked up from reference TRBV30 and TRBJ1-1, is SQTIHQWPATLVQPVGSPLSLECTVEGTSNPNLYWYRQAAGRGLQLLFYSVGIGQISSEVPQNLSASRPQDRQFILSSKKLLLSDSGFYLCAWSVRQNTEAFFGQGTRLTVV.

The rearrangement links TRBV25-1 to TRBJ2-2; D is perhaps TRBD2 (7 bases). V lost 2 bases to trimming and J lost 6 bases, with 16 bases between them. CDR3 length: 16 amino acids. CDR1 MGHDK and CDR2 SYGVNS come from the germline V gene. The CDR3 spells CASSERMGGGPGELFF. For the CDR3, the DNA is TGTGCCAGCAGTGAAAGGATGGGGGGGGGCCCCGGGGAGCTGTTTTTT.

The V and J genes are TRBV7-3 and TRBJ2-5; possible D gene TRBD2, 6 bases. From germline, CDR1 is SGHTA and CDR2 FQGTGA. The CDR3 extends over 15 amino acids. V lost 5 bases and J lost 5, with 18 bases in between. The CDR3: CASSRGLARGETQYF. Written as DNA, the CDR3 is TGTGCCAGCAGCCGTGGGCTGGCTCGGGGGGAGACCCAGTACTTC.

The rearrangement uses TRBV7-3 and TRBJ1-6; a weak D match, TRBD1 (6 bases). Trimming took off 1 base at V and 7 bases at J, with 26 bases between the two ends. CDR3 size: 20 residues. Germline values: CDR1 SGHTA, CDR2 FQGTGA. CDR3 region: CASSLIVTGIRSTLNSPLHF. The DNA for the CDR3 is TGTGCCAGCAGCTTAATCGTAACAGGGATTAGGTCGACGTTAAATTCACCCCTCCACTTT. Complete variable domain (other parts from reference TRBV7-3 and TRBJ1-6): GAGVSQTPSNKVTEKGKYVELRCDPISGHTALYWYRQSLGQGPEFLIYFQGTGAADDSGLPNDRFFAVRPEGSVSTLKIQRTERGDSAVYLCASSLIVTGIRSTLNSPLHFGNGTRLTVT.

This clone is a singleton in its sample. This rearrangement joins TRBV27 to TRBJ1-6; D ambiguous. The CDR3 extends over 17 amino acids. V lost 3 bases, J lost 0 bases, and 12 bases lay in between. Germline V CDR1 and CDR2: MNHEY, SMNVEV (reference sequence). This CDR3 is CASSLARRISYNSPLHF. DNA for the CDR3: TGTGCCAGCAGTTTGGCCCGGAGGATCTCCTATAATTCACCCCTCCACTTT.

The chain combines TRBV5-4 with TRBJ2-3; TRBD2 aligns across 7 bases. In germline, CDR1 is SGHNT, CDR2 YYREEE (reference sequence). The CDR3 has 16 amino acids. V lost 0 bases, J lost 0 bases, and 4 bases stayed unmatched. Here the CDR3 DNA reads TGTGCCAGCAGCTTGGGGCCTAGCGGTAGCACAGATACGCAGTATTTT. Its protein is CASSLGPSGSTDTQYF.

The CDR3 loop is CASSSSPGQVYEKLFF. The CDR3 DNA sequence: TGTGCCAGCAGCTCCTCTCCGGGACAGGTTTATGAAAAACTGTTTTTT. This chain joins TRBV7-2 and TRBJ1-4, with 8 nucleotides matching TRBD1. Germline assignment: CDR1 SGHTA and CDR2 FQGNSA. V was clipped by 4 bases and J by 6 bases; unmatched bases: 10. This CDR3 is built from 16 residues.

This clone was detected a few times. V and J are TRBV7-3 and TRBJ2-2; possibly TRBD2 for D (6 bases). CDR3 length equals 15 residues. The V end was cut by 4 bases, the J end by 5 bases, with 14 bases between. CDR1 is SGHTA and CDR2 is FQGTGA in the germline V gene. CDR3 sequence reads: CASSSAGGRTGELFF. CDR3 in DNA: TGTGCCAGCAGCTCCGCTGGAGGGCGTACCGGGGAGCTGTTTTTT. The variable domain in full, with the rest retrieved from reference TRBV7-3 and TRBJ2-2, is GAGVSQTPSNKVTEKGKYVELRCDPISGHTALYWYRQSLGQGPEFLIYFQGTGAADDSGLPNDRFFAVRPEGSVSTLKIQRTERGDSAVYLCASSSAGGRTGELFFGEGSRLTVL.

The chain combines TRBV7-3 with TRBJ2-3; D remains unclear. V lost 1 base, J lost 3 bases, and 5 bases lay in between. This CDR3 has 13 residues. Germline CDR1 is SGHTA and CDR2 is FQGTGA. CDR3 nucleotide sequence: TGTGCCAGCAGCTTAATCGGGACAGATACGCAGTATTTT. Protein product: CASSLIGTDTQYF.

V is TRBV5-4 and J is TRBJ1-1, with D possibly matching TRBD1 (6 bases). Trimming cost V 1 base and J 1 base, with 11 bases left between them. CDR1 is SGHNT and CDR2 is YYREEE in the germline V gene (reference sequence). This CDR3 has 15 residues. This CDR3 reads CASSLQQGENTEAFF. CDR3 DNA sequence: TGTGCCAGCAGCTTGCAACAGGGAGAGAACACTGAAGCTTTCTTT.

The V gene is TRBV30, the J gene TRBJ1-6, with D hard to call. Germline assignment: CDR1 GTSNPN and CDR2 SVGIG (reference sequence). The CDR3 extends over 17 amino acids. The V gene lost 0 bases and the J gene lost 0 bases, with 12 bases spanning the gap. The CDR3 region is CAWSVLETSSYNSPLHF. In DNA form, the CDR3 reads TGTGCCTGGAGTGTACTAGAAACTAGCTCCTATAATTCACCCCTCCACTTT.

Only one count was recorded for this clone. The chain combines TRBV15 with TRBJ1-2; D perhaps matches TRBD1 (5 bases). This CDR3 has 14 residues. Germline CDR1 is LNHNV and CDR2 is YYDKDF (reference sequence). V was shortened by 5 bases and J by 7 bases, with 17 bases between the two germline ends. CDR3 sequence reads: CATSGRRGAGGYTF. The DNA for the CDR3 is TGTGCCACCAGCGGCCGGAGGGGCGCGGGTGGCTACACCTTC.

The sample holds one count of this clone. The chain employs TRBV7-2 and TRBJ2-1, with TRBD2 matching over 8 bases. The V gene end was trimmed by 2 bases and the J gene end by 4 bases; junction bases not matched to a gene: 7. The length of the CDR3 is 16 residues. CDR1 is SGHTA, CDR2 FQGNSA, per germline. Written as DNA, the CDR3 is TGTGCCAGCAGCTTATTCGCGCTAGCGGGTTACAATGAGCAGTTCTTC. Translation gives CASSLFALAGYNEQFF.